The subject of this entry is one T cell receptor (beta chain). V was pared by 0 bases and J by 3 bases, with 10 bases of the junction left unmatched. The germline V gene has CDR1 SGHKS and CDR2 YYEKEE (reference sequence). The CDR3 is made up of 17 amino acids. This entry belongs to a study of T cell changes during pregnancy in multiple sclerosis. Using immunoSEQ multiplex PCR, the repertoire was profiled, and TCRdb retains in-frame clones only, with some absent. The sample contains roughly 110,000 clones, around 90% of which appear only once. This chain connects TRBV5-5 to TRBJ1-1, with TRBD1 matching 8 bases. The source was peripheral blood, collected before pregnancy. The source is a female donor with multiple sclerosis, enrolled in a pregnancy study. As DNA, the CDR3 is TGTGCCAGCAGCTTGGCGATGCAGGGGGCGCGACACACTGAAGCTTTCTTT. Encoded protein: CASSLAMQGARHTEAFF.